The 5 T cell receptor beta chains given below trace back to one sample, sequenced in a study of shared clonotypes between healthy human individuals. Only in-frame clones appear in the TCRdb table, and some are missing; sequencing was by immunoSEQ multiplex PCR. Here the sample spans a few million clones, over 90% being singletons. The material sequenced was naive CD4+ T cells from PBMCs. Subset in this sample: CD45RA+ positively selected. Every receptor here comes from a man between 18 and 29 years old in good health. Some clones in this sample may be carry-over from other donors' samples.

This clone was seen only a few times. The chain has TRBV2 and TRBJ2-7; D gene uncertain. Germline CDR1 is SNHLY and CDR2 is FYNNEI. Trimming pared 6 bases from V and 0 bases from J, leaving 15 bases between. The CDR3 spans 15 residues. CDR3 in DNA: TGTGCCAGCAGGGCCCTACAGCTGAGCTCCTACGAGCAGTACTTC. Encoded protein: CASRALQLSSYEQYF.

CDR3 sequence (DNA): TGTGCCAGTGGGCGAAGCGGGAGGTTCCACGAGCAGTACTTC. Amino acids: CASGRSGRFHEQYF. The gene calls are TRBV2 and TRBJ2-7; 9 bases are shared with TRBD2. The V segment lost 9 bases and the J segment 5 bases; nucleotides outside the gene matches: 11. The CDR3 loop spans 14 amino acids. Germline loops: CDR1 SNHLY, CDR2 FYNNEI.

V usage is TRBV10-3 and J usage is TRBJ2-1; 11 nucleotides match TRBD2. The junction had 13 bases not matched to a gene; V was cut back by 0 bases and J by 3 bases. There are 20 residues in the CDR3. Germline V gene sequence: CDR1 ENHRY, CDR2 SYGVKD. The CDR3 reads CAISESKLVVGTSGYNEQFF. Written as DNA, the CDR3 is TGTGCCATCAGTGAGTCAAAGTTAGTGGTAGGGACTAGCGGCTACAATGAGCAGTTCTTC.

J is TRBJ2-7 and V is TRBV7-2; D is perhaps TRBD1 (5 bases). The ends were cut back, 4 bases at V and 3 bases at J, with 13 bases in the middle. This CDR3 has 14 residues. Germline V CDR1 and CDR2: SGHTA, FQGNSA. The CDR3 DNA is TGTGCCAGCAGCTATGCCAGGGAAGGCTACGAGCAGTACTTC. It yields the protein CASSYAREGYEQYF.

The chain recombines TRBV28 with TRBJ2-7; 16 bases map to TRBD2. Germline V gives CDR1 MDHEN, CDR2 SYDVKM. V lost 5 bases, J lost 11 bases, and 9 bases stayed unmatched. CDR3 size: 15 residues. The CDR3 DNA follows: TGTGCCAGCAGTCTGGACCTGGGACTAGCGGGAGGGGAGTACTTC. This translates into CASSLDLGLAGGEYF.